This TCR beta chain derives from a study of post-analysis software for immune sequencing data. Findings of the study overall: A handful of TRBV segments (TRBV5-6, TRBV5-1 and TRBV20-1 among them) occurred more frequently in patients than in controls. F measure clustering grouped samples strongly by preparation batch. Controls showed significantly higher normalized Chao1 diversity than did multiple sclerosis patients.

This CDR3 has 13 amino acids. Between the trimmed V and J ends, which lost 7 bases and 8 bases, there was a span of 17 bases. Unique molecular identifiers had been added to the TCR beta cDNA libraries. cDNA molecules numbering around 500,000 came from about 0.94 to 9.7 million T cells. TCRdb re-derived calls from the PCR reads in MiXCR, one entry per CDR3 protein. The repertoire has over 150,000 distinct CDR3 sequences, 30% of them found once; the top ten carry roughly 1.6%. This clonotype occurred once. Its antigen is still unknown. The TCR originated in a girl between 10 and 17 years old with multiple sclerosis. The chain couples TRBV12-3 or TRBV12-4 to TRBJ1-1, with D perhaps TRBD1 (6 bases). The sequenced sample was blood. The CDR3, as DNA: TGTGCCAGCACCTCGCCAGGGGCACAAGAAGCTTTCTTT. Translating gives CASTSPGAQEAFF.